This T cell receptor beta chain came from a study of blood T cell repertoires in COVID-19. This CDR3 has 15 amino acids. Germline V CDR1 and CDR2: SGHNT, YYREEE (reference sequence). The V segment lost 4 bases and the J segment 0 bases; nucleotides outside the gene matches: 4. Sequencing was performed with immunoSEQ multiplex PCR; in TCRdb, only in-frame clones are kept and a portion is missing. Of around 85,000 clones listed, around 91% are singletons. The rearrangement links TRBV5-4 to TRBJ2-1; 7 nucleotides agree with TRBD1. This clonotype was obtained from a woman of 80 years or more with active or convalescent COVID-19. The sequenced material came from peripheral blood. The chain's CDR3 is CASSQDRASYNEQFF. In nucleotides, the CDR3 is TGTGCCAGCAGCCAAGACAGGGCCTCCTACAATGAGCAGTTCTTC.